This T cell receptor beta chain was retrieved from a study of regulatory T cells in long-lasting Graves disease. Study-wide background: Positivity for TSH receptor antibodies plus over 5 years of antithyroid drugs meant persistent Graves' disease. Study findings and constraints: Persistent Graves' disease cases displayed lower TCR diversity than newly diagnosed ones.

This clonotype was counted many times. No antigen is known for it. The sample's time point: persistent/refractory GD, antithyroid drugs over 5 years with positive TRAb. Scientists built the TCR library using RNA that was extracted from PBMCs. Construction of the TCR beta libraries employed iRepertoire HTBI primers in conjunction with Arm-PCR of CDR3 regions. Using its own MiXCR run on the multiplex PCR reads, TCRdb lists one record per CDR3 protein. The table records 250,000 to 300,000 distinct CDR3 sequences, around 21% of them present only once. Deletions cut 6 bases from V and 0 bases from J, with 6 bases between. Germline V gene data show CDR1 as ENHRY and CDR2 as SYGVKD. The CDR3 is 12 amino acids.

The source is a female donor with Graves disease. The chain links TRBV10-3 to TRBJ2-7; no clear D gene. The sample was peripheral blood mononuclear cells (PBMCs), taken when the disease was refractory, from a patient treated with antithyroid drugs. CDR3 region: CAIRSSSYEQYF. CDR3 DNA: TGTGCCATCAGATCTAGCTCCTACGAGCAGTACTTC.